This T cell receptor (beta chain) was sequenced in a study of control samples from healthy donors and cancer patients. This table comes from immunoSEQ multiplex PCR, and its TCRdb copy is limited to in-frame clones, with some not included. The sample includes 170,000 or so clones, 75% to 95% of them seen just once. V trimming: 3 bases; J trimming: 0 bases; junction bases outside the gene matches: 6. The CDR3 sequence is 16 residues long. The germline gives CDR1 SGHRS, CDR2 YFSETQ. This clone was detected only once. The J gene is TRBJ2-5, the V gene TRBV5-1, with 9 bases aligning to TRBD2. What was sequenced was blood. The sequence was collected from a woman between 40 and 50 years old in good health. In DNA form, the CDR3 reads TGCGCCAGCAGCTCTACCGGACTAGCGAACCAAGAGACCCAGTACTTC. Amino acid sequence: CASSSTGLANQETQYF.